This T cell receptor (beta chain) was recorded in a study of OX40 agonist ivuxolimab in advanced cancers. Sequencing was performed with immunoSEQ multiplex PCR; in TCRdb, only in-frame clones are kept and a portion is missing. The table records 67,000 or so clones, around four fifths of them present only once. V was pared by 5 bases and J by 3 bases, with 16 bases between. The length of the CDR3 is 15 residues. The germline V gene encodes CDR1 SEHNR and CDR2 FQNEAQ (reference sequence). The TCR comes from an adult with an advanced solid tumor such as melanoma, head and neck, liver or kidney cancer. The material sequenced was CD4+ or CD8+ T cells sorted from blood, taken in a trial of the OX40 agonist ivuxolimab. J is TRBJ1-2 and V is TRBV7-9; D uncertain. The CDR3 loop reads CASSHSGEVDYGYTF. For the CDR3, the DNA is TGTGCCAGCAGCCACTCCGGGGAAGTGGACTATGGCTACACCTTC.